This TCR beta chain was captured in a study of CD8 T cells in ankylosing spondylitis. Study-wide results and limits: Some motif variants had been reported before (in reactive arthritis synovial fluid and blood). Ankylosing spondylitis blood seemed to carry a telltale TCR beta motif made of roughly eight highly homologous variants. Clones tied to disease were said to be significantly enriched in matched ankylosing spondylitis synovial fluid.

This clonotype has at least ten counts. Its antigen is as yet unknown. Libraries for TCR beta were made by quantitative 5'-RACE with molecular barcodes. TCRdb analysed the 5' RACE reads with MiXCR anew, one entry per CDR3 protein. In the table there are 750,000 to 850,000 distinct CDR3 sequences, over 9.5% of which are singletons. The CDR3 is made up of 13 amino acids. Per germline, CDR1 SGHRS and CDR2 YFSETQ. The V gene lost 2 bases and the J gene lost 3 bases, with 8 bases spanning the gap. This clonotype originated in a male donor with ankylosing spondylitis. The genes are TRBV5-1 and TRBJ1-1; D is unclear. Material for sequencing was blood, either unsorted or a sorted T cell fraction (not recorded which). The CDR3 sequence is CASSFAGYTEAFF. In DNA form, the CDR3 reads TGCGCCAGCAGCTTTGCAGGTTACACTGAAGCTTTCTTT.